Following are 20 T cell receptor beta chains from one sample sequenced in a study of blood T cell repertoires in COVID-19. The assay was immunoSEQ multiplex PCR, and TCRdb's table has in-frame clones only and misses some. The sample carries roughly 250,000 clones, around 90% recorded once. Sample: PBMCs or T cells enriched from blood (not recorded which). Receptors were obtained from a woman aged 40 to 49 who had been exposed to COVID-19.

CDR3 in DNA: TGTGCCAGCAGCTTAGTTGCGGGACAGGGACGGTCACCCCTCCACTTT. As protein: CASSLVAGQGRSPLHF. The chain links TRBV7-2 to TRBJ1-6; 9 bases are shared with TRBD1. The CDR3 consists of 16 residues. CDR1 SGHTA and CDR2 FQGNSA come from the germline V gene. V lost 1 base to trimming and J lost 10 bases; unmatched junction nucleotides: 8.

This chain connects TRBV7-3 to TRBJ1-6; 11 bases align to TRBD1. Germline assignment: CDR1 SGHTA and CDR2 FQGTGA. This CDR3 is built from 16 residues. V trimming: 3 bases; J trimming: 8 bases; junction bases outside the gene matches: 6. In DNA, the CDR3 is TGTGCCAGCAGCTTTAGGGGGACAGGGGGTTATTCACCCCTCCACTTT. Its protein product is CASSFRGTGGYSPLHF.

The count of this clone is one. The V call is TRBV30, the J call TRBJ1-2; the D gene is possibly TRBD1 (6 bases). Trimming took 5 bases from V and 6 from J, leaving 7 bases between them. This CDR3 is built from 10 residues. Germline V CDR1 and CDR2: GTSNPN, SVGIG (reference sequence). CDR3 in amino acids: CAWEGDGYTF. The CDR3 DNA reads TGTGCCTGGGAGGGGGATGGCTACACCTTC.

This sequence joins TRBV6-5 and TRBJ2-3; tentative D call: TRBD1 (6 bases). This CDR3 has 12 residues. V was clipped by 6 bases and J by 7 bases, with 11 bases between them. Germline loops: CDR1 MNHEY, CDR2 SVGAGI. CDR3 bases: TGTGCCAGCAGCCCCCAGGGGTATACGCAGTATTTT. Translating it yields CASSPQGYTQYF.

This chain uses TRBV7-3 with TRBJ1-6; D is unclear. The CDR3 is 16 residues long. V was pared by 2 bases and J by 5 bases, with 13 bases between. Germline loops: CDR1 SGHTA, CDR2 FQGTGA. CDR3 amino acids: CASSLLARADNSPLHF. CDR3 DNA sequence: TGTGCCAGCAGCTTATTAGCGAGGGCTGATAATTCACCCCTCCACTTT.

This chain connects TRBV5-4 to TRBJ1-2; D possibly corresponds to TRBD1 (5 bases). The CDR3 is 16 amino acids. Germline CDR1 is SGHNT and CDR2 is YYREEE (reference sequence). Trimming left V 4 bases short and J 7 bases short, with 23 bases between. CDR3 nucleotide sequence: TGTGCCAGCAGCCGAGCCGGACAATTAAGGACGGGTGGCTACACCTTC. It translates to CASSRAGQLRTGGYTF.

CDR3 residues: CASSPRTGYSTGELFF. The CDR3 region has the DNA TGTGCCAGCAGCCCACGGACAGGGTACTCCACCGGGGAGCTGTTTTTT. This sequence joins TRBV9 and TRBJ2-2; 8 nucleotides line up with TRBD1. CDR1 and CDR2 (germline): SGDLS, YYNGEE. The CDR3 extends over 16 amino acids. V was pared by 4 bases and J by 4 bases, with 9 bases of the junction left unmatched.

The table lists this clone with a few counts. The chain employs TRBV27 and TRBJ1-6; D may be TRBD1 (6 bases). This CDR3 spans 15 amino acids. V was shortened by 7 bases and J by 2 bases, with 12 bases between the two germline ends. The V gene's germline CDR1 is MNHEY and CDR2 SMNVEV (reference sequence). The CDR3 DNA is TGTGCCAGCACCATAGGGGGGGCCTATAATTCACCCCTCCACTTT. Protein sequence: CASTIGGAYNSPLHF.

The V gene is TRBV5-5, the J gene TRBJ2-5; D ambiguous. From germline, CDR1 is SGHKS and CDR2 YYEKEE (reference sequence). V gave up 4 bases and J gave up 5 bases, with 12 bases separating them. This CDR3 spans 13 amino acids. The CDR3 region has the DNA TGTGCCAGCAGCCGTCCCCCTTCGGAGACCCAGTACTTC. Protein: CASSRPPSETQYF.

The chain links TRBV30 to TRBJ1-3, with D hard to call. Germline V lookup: CDR1 GTSNPN, CDR2 SVGIG (reference sequence). V lost 0 bases and J 0 bases, leaving 12 bases between the germline ends. CDR3 length: 16 residues. The CDR3 loop is CAWSVRPGFSGNTIYF. The CDR3 DNA sequence: TGTGCCTGGAGTGTCCGTCCTGGCTTCTCTGGAAACACCATATATTTT.

As DNA, the CDR3 is TGCAGCGTTGGGACTAGCCCCGGGGAGCTGTTTTTT. This codes for CSVGTSPGELFF. The chain uses TRBV29-1 and TRBJ2-2, with 8 bases that match TRBD2. V lost 4 bases to trimming and J lost 6 bases; unmatched junction nucleotides: 1. The CDR3 spans 12 residues. The germline V gene has CDR1 SQVTM and CDR2 ANQGSEA.

This clone was observed a handful of times. The chain is built from TRBV5-1 and TRBJ2-2; 7 bases line up with TRBD1. After removal of 6 bases from V and 0 bases from J, the junction contained 2 bases not matched to a gene. Germline loops: CDR1 SGHRS, CDR2 YFSETQ. This CDR3 contains 14 residues. This CDR3 reads CASKQGTNTGELFF. In DNA form, the CDR3 reads TGCGCCAGCAAACAGGGGACGAACACCGGGGAGCTGTTTTTT.

The CDR3 region is CASSDRRAQETQYF. In DNA form, the CDR3 reads TGTGCCAGCAGTGATCGGCGGGCCCAGGAGACCCAGTACTTC. The rearrangement uses TRBV2 and TRBJ2-5; the D gene is possibly TRBD2 (5 bases). V was clipped by 3 bases and J by 5 bases, with 13 bases between them. In germline, CDR1 is SNHLY, CDR2 FYNNEI. The CDR3 contains 14 residues.

The gene calls are TRBV12-3 or TRBV12-4 and TRBJ2-2, with TRBD2 identical over 9 bases. With V trimmed by 8 bases and J by 7 bases, 5 bases remained unmatched. CDR3 length: 13 amino acids. CDR3 in DNA: TGTGCCAGCTCTAGCGGGAACGTCGGGGAGCTGTTTTTT. Protein: CASSSGNVGELFF.

This chain joins TRBV6-5 and TRBJ1-1; a possible D gene is TRBD1 (6 bases). V lost 6 bases and J lost 0, with 11 bases in between. CDR1 and CDR2 (germline): MNHEY, SVGAGI. This CDR3 spans 14 amino acids. CDR3 in DNA: TGTGCCAGCAGCGTGACAGGCTTGAACACTGAAGCTTTCTTT. Its protein product is CASSVTGLNTEAFF.

The chain is built from TRBV5-6 and TRBJ2-1; TRBD1 agrees at 10 bases. Losses at the gene ends were 5 bases for V and 9 bases for J; bases not matched to a gene: 8. The CDR3 totals 14 residues. The germline CDR1 and CDR2 sequences are SGHDT and YYEEEE. The DNA of the CDR3 is TGTGCCAGCAGAGGGGACAGGGGATGGGGTGAGCAGTTCTTC. Amino acids: CASRGDRGWGEQFF.

The chain links TRBV18 to TRBJ1-1; no clear D gene. V was cut by 6 bases and J by 3 bases, with 14 bases left in between. The germline V gene has CDR1 KGHSH and CDR2 LQKENI. The CDR3 loop spans 14 amino acids. This chain's CDR3 is CASSTGSGDTEAFF. CDR3 bases: TGTGCCAGCTCCACGGGGAGTGGGGACACTGAAGCTTTCTTT.

This chain uses TRBV27 with TRBJ1-2; D is undetermined. The CDR3 is 15 amino acids. V lost 6 bases and J lost 5, with 19 bases in between. Germline loops: CDR1 MNHEY, CDR2 SMNVEV (reference sequence). The CDR3 DNA is TGTGCCAGCAGGCCAGCCGGCCCAAGCGGATATGGCTACACCTTC. Translating gives CASRPAGPSGYGYTF.

DNA of the CDR3: TGCGCCAGCAGTATTAGCGGGGCGCAGGGTACGCAGTATTTT. This translates into CASSISGAQGTQYF. This sequence joins TRBV5-1 and TRBJ2-3; 8 bases align to TRBD2. The CDR3 totals 14 residues. V lost 5 bases, J lost 8 bases, and 10 bases stayed unmatched. Per germline, CDR1 SGHRS and CDR2 YFSETQ.

The gene calls are TRBV11-3 and TRBJ1-3; D ambiguous. This CDR3 spans 15 amino acids. V shed 3 bases and J shed 0 bases, with 9 bases lying between them. In germline, CDR1 is SGHNT, CDR2 YENEEA. The CDR3 DNA follows: TGTGCCAGCAGCTTTGAAGCTAACTCTGGAAACACCATATATTTT. The encoded protein is CASSFEANSGNTIYF.